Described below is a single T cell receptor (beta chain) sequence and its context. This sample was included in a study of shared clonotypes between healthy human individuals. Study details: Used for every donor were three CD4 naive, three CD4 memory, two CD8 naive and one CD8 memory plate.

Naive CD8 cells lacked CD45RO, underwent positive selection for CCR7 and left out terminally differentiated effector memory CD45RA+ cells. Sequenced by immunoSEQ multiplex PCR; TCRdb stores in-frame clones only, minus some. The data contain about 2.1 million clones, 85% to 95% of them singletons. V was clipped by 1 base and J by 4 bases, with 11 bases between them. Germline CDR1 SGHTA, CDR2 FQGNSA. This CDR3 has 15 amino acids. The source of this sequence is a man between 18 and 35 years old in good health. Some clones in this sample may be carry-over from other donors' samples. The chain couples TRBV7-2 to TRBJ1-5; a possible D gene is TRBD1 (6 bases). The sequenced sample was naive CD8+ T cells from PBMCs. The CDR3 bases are TGTGCCAGCAGCTTAGACCCTCAGGGGAATCAGCCCCAGCATTTT. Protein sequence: CASSLDPQGNQPQHF.